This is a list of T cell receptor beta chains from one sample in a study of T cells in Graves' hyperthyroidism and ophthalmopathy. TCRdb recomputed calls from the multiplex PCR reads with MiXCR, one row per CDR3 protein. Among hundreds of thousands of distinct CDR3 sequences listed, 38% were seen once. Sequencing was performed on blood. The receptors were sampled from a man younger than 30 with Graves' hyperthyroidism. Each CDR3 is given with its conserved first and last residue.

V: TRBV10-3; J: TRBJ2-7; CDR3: CAITRTPSPYEQYF
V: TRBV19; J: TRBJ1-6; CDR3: CASSIDASGDNSPLHF
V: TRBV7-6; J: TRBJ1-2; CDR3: CASSTEGTYGYTF
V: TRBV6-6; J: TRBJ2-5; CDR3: CASSYGGALGETQYF
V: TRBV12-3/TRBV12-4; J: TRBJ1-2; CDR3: CASSRDVRGLDYGYTF
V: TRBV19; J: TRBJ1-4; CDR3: CASSMGGNEKLFF
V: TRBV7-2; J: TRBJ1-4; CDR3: CASSAEMNEKLFF
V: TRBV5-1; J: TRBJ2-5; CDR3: CASSLPGATRWETQYF
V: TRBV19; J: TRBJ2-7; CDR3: CASSAPGSVNEQYF
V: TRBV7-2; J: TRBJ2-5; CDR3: CASSFSSGRGETQYF
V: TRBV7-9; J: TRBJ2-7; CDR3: CASSQRGDRSYEQYF
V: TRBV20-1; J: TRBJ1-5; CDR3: CSAEPLNSNQPQHF
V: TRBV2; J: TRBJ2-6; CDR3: CASRSGGVGANVLTF
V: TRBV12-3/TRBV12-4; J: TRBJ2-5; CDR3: CASSPHQEGQTQYF
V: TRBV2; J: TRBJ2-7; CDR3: CASREAGDEQYF
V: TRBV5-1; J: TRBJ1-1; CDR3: CASSWNRAYEAFF
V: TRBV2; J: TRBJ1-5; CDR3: CASTSISGAYSNQPQHF
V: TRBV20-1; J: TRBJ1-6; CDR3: CSALDRGPLNSPLHF
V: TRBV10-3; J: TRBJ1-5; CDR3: CAISRDRNQPQHF
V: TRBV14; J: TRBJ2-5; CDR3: CASSQVEDYQETQYF
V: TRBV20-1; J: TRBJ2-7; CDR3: CSASPRQGPYEQYF
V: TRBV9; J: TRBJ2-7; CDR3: CASSHGAGSYEQYF
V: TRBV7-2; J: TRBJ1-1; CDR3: CASSLANHLSEAFF
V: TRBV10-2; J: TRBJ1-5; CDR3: CASSTFQTSNQPQHF
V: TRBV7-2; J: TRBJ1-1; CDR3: CASSWTGNEAFF
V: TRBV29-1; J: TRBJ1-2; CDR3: CSVKRQGNYGYTF